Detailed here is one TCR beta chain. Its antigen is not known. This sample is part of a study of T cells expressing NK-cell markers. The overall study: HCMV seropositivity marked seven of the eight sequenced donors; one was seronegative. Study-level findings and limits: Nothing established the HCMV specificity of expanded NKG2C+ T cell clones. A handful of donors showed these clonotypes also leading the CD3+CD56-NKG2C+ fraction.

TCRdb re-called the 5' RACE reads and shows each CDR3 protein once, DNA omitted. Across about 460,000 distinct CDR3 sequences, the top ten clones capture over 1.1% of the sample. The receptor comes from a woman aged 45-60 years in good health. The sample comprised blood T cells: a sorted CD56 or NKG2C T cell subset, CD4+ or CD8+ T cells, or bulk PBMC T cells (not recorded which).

The CDR3 loop is CASSLFPPDSPLLYNEQFF. This sequence joins TRBV7-3 and TRBJ2-1; TCRdb names TRBD1, which stays unverified in the absence of DNA. There are 19 residues in the CDR3. From germline, CDR1 is SGHTA and CDR2 FQGTGA.